This T cell receptor beta chain was recorded in a study of blood T cell repertoires in COVID-19. Study-wide background: From the United States, Italy and Spain came samples of acute and convalescent COVID-19. From T cells, B-cell-depleted T cells, or PBMCs came the material, which was cDNA or gDNA.

This clone is a singleton in its sample. In germline, CDR1 is MGHDK, CDR2 SYGVNS. V lost 6 bases to trimming and J lost 5 bases; unmatched junction nucleotides: 5. This CDR3 has 15 residues. Original processing notes: The assay estimated nucleated cells by amplifying reference gene primers. The table came from immunoSEQ multiplex PCR; TCRdb's copy has only in-frame clones and leaves some out. That table furnishes V, J and clone size, whereas the DNA furnished D and trimming. The sample has hundreds of thousands of clones, 70% to 90% seen once; the top ten hold roughly 4.1%. The sequence was collected from a woman aged 45-65 years with active or convalescent COVID-19. The sequencing sample was made of peripheral blood. This sequence joins TRBV25-1 and TRBJ2-2; 11 nucleotides match TRBD2. As DNA, the CDR3 is TGTGCCAGCAGCGCCACTAGCGGGAGAACCGGGGAGCTGTTTTTT. As protein: CASSATSGRTGELFF.